These T cell receptor beta chains were read from a single sample in a study of T cells in Graves' hyperthyroidism and ophthalmopathy. Using its own MiXCR run on the multiplex PCR reads, TCRdb lists one record per CDR3 protein. The sample includes hundreds of thousands of distinct CDR3 sequences, less than 45% of them seen just once. The sequencing input was peripheral blood or thyroid tissue (not recorded which). Receptors originate from an adult man with Graves' disease, either hyperthyroidism or ophthalmopathy (not recorded which). Each CDR3 is given with its conserved first and last residue. Fields, in order: D gene, clone size, V gene, J gene, CDR3 DNA, CDR3 protein. The D gene is left open where the match is weak. Size is omitted from some rows. Given values are once, few, many or a class for expanded clones.

d_call: -
clone_size: few
v_call: TRBV20-1
j_call: TRBJ1-3
cdr3_nt: TGCAGTGCTAGAGATATGGAAGCGGCCGACATATATTTT
cdr3_aa: CSARDMEAADIYF

d_call: -
clone_size: -
v_call: TRBV20-1
j_call: TRBJ1-2
cdr3_nt: TGCAGTGCTACCCACCAGGGTCCTAACTATGGCTACACCTTC
cdr3_aa: CSATHQGPNYGYTF

d_call: TRBD2
clone_size: few
v_call: TRBV10-3
j_call: TRBJ2-3
cdr3_nt: TGTGCCATCAGTGATCGGGAGGACACAGATACGCAGTATTTT
cdr3_aa: CAISDREDTDTQYF

d_call: TRBD1
clone_size: many
v_call: TRBV24-1
j_call: TRBJ1-5
cdr3_nt: TGTGCCACCAGTGGGACAGGGGATCAGCCCCAGCATTTT
cdr3_aa: CATSGTGDQPQHF

d_call: TRBD1
clone_size: once
v_call: TRBV7-4
j_call: TRBJ1-6
cdr3_nt: TGTGCCTGGAGCGCCATCTCAGGGGGCAGGAATTCACCCCTCCACTTT
cdr3_aa: CAWSAISGGRNSPLHF

d_call: -
clone_size: few
v_call: TRBV20-1
j_call: TRBJ2-7
cdr3_nt: TGCAGTGCTAGAGATCGCGCGGGAATCTCCTACGAGCAGTACTTC
cdr3_aa: CSARDRAGISYEQYF

d_call: -
clone_size: -
v_call: TRBV2
j_call: TRBJ1-1
cdr3_nt: TGTGCCAGCAGACTCCACGGGGGTGGGAACACTGAAGCTTTCTTT
cdr3_aa: CASRLHGGGNTEAFF

d_call: -
clone_size: -
v_call: TRBV29-1
j_call: TRBJ2-5
cdr3_nt: TGCAGCGGCCAGTCTGACAGGAGCCAAGAGACCCAGTACTTC
cdr3_aa: CSGQSDRSQETQYF

d_call: -
clone_size: few
v_call: TRBV2
j_call: TRBJ1-1
cdr3_nt: TGTGCCAGCAGTCTCAGGACGCTTAACACTGAAGCTTTCTTT
cdr3_aa: CASSLRTLNTEAFF

d_call: -
clone_size: -
v_call: TRBV7-9
j_call: TRBJ1-1
cdr3_nt: TGTGCCTGGAGTGTACGAGCGGACACTGAAGCTTTCTTT
cdr3_aa: CAWSVRADTEAFF

d_call: TRBD1
clone_size: -
v_call: TRBV7-9
j_call: TRBJ2-5
cdr3_nt: TGTGCCAGCAGCTTCCGGGACAGGGGGCTACAAGAGACCCAGTACTTC
cdr3_aa: CASSFRDRGLQETQYF

d_call: TRBD1
clone_size: -
v_call: TRBV7-2
j_call: TRBJ1-2
cdr3_nt: TGTGCCAGCAGCCGAACGTCGGGGACAGGGGAAGGCTACACCTTC
cdr3_aa: CASSRTSGTGEGYTF

d_call: -
clone_size: many
v_call: TRBV2
j_call: TRBJ1-4
cdr3_nt: TGTGCCAGCATAATCACAGGGAAACTGTTTTTT
cdr3_aa: CASIITGKLFF

d_call: TRBD1
clone_size: -
v_call: TRBV25-1
j_call: TRBJ1-1
cdr3_nt: TGTGCCAGCAGTGACCCAAGGGGGGCAGGGGGTGACGCTGAAGCTTTCTTT
cdr3_aa: CASSDPRGAGGDAEAFF

d_call: TRBD1
clone_size: -
v_call: TRBV7-8
j_call: TRBJ1-2
cdr3_nt: TGTGCCAGCAGCTTACAGGGGGGGCCTTATGGCTACACCTTC
cdr3_aa: CASSLQGGPYGYTF

d_call: TRBD1
clone_size: -
v_call: TRBV29-1
j_call: TRBJ1-2
cdr3_nt: TGCAGCGTTGTCCGGACAGGGGAAGGCTACACCTTC
cdr3_aa: CSVVRTGEGYTF

d_call: TRBD1
clone_size: -
v_call: TRBV9
j_call: TRBJ1-5
cdr3_nt: TGTGCCAGCAGCGTAGATCCCGGACAGGGCAATCAGCCCCAGCATTTT
cdr3_aa: CASSVDPGQGNQPQHF

d_call: TRBD2
clone_size: -
v_call: TRBV12-3/TRBV12-4
j_call: TRBJ2-5
cdr3_nt: TGTGCCAGCAGACCAGCTAGCGGGGGGGCGAAGACCCAGTACTTC
cdr3_aa: CASRPASGGAKTQYF

d_call: -
clone_size: -
v_call: TRBV7-2
j_call: TRBJ1-6
cdr3_nt: TGTGCCAGCAGCCCCCAGGTGGGGCCTAGTTCACCCCTCCACTTT
cdr3_aa: CASSPQVGPSSPLHF

d_call: TRBD1
clone_size: many
v_call: TRBV24-1
j_call: TRBJ2-5
cdr3_nt: TGTGCCACCAAGGACAGGGAAGAGACCCAGTACTTC
cdr3_aa: CATKDREETQYF

d_call: TRBD1
clone_size: many
v_call: TRBV20-1
j_call: TRBJ1-2
cdr3_nt: TGCAGTGCTAGGTCGGGACAGGACGAGTATGGCTACACCTTC
cdr3_aa: CSARSGQDEYGYTF

d_call: TRBD1
clone_size: few
v_call: TRBV6-5
j_call: TRBJ1-2
cdr3_nt: TGTGCCAGCAATCCTTTTTCGACAGGGTTCAATGGCTACACCTTC
cdr3_aa: CASNPFSTGFNGYTF

d_call: TRBD1
clone_size: many
v_call: TRBV10-1
j_call: TRBJ1-1
cdr3_nt: TGCGCCAGCAGCCGGGACAGGGCATTTCCCGCTTTCTTT
cdr3_aa: CASSRDRAFPAFF

d_call: TRBD1
clone_size: many
v_call: TRBV20-1
j_call: TRBJ1-5
cdr3_nt: TGCAGTGCCAGCGACAGGGTAGGCAATCAGCCCCAGCATTTT
cdr3_aa: CSASDRVGNQPQHF

d_call: -
clone_size: once
v_call: TRBV7-9
j_call: TRBJ1-2
cdr3_nt: TGTGCCAGCAGGCCACAGGGCTACTATGGCTACACCTTC
cdr3_aa: CASRPQGYYGYTF

d_call: TRBD1
clone_size: -
v_call: TRBV10-3
j_call: TRBJ1-3
cdr3_nt: TGTGCCATCAGTTGGGGACAGCCAAACACCATATATTTT
cdr3_aa: CAISWGQPNTIYF

d_call: TRBD1
clone_size: -
v_call: TRBV15
j_call: TRBJ1-5
cdr3_nt: TGTGCCACCAGCAGTGGAGGGACAGGTAATAGCAATCAGCCCCAGCATTTT
cdr3_aa: CATSSGGTGNSNQPQHF

d_call: -
clone_size: few
v_call: TRBV29-1
j_call: TRBJ2-2
cdr3_nt: TGCAGCGTTGTAGTCAGGGGGGTATGGAACACCGGGGAGCTGTTTTTT
cdr3_aa: CSVVVRGVWNTGELFF

d_call: TRBD1
clone_size: -
v_call: TRBV6-1
j_call: TRBJ2-5
cdr3_nt: TGTGCCAGCAGTCAGGGGGCAGGGTTTTACTTC
cdr3_aa: CASSQGAGFYF

d_call: -
clone_size: once
v_call: TRBV10-3
j_call: TRBJ1-2
cdr3_nt: TGTGCCATCAGTGAAGGGCCCTATGGCTACACCTTC
cdr3_aa: CAISEGPYGYTF

d_call: -
clone_size: -
v_call: TRBV4-1
j_call: TRBJ1-1
cdr3_nt: TGCGCCAGCAGCCAAGATTTTGAAGCTTTCTTT
cdr3_aa: CASSQDFEAFF

d_call: TRBD1
clone_size: -
v_call: TRBV7-9
j_call: TRBJ1-5
cdr3_nt: TGTGCCAGCAGCTTAAAGGGACAGGGAGAGCAGCCCCAGCATTTT
cdr3_aa: CASSLKGQGEQPQHF

d_call: -
clone_size: -
v_call: TRBV30
j_call: TRBJ1-2
cdr3_nt: TGTGCCTGGAGTGAAGGGTATGGCTACACCTTC
cdr3_aa: CAWSEGYGYTF

d_call: -
clone_size: many
v_call: TRBV7-9
j_call: TRBJ1-5
cdr3_nt: TGTGCCAGCAGCTTACATAGTCAGCCCCAGCATTTT
cdr3_aa: CASSLHSQPQHF

d_call: -
clone_size: few
v_call: TRBV7-2
j_call: TRBJ2-5
cdr3_nt: TGTGCCAGCAGCTTAGCCGGGACACCTCGGGAGACCCAGTACTTC
cdr3_aa: CASSLAGTPRETQYF

d_call: TRBD1
clone_size: many
v_call: TRBV25-1
j_call: TRBJ1-4
cdr3_nt: TGTGCCAGCAGCCCGCCAGGACAGGGTTCTGAAAAACTGTTTTTT
cdr3_aa: CASSPPGQGSEKLFF

d_call: -
clone_size: many
v_call: TRBV15
j_call: TRBJ1-2
cdr3_nt: TGTGCCACCAGCAGAGATCTCGGCTATGGCTACACCTTC
cdr3_aa: CATSRDLGYGYTF

d_call: TRBD1
clone_size: many
v_call: TRBV29-1
j_call: TRBJ1-1
cdr3_nt: TGCAGCGTTGACCAGGGGGCGCGAGGTACTGAAGCTTTCTTT
cdr3_aa: CSVDQGARGTEAFF

d_call: -
clone_size: -
v_call: TRBV7-9
j_call: TRBJ2-1
cdr3_nt: TGTGCCAGCAGCTTGGGGCGGGAAGTGAATGAGCAGTTCTTC
cdr3_aa: CASSLGREVNEQFF

d_call: TRBD1
clone_size: -
v_call: TRBV11-2
j_call: TRBJ1-5
cdr3_nt: TGTGCCAGCAGCCAGGGGGTAAATCAGCCCCAGCATTTT
cdr3_aa: CASSQGVNQPQHF